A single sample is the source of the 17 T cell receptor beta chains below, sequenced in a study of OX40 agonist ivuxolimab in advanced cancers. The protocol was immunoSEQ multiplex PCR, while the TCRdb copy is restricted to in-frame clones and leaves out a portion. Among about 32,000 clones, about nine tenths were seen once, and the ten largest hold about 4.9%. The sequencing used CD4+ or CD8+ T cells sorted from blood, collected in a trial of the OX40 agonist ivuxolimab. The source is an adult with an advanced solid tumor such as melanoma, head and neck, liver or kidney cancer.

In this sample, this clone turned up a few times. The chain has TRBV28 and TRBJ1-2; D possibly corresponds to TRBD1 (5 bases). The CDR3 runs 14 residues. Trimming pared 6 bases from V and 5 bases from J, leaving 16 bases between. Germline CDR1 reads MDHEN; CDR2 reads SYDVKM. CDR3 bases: TGTGCCAGCAGAGAGAGGGGTGTTATTTATGGCTACACCTTC. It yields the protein CASRERGVIYGYTF.

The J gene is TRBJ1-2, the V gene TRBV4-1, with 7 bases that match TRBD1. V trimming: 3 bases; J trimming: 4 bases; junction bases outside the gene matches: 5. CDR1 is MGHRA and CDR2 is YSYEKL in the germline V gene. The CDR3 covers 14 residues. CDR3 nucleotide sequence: TGCGCCAGCAGCCATCCCGGGGACAGCTATGGCTACACCTTC. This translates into CASSHPGDSYGYTF.

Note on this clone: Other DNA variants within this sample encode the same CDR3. CDR3: CASSVFSGSTDTQYF. CDR3 DNA sequence: TGTGCCAGCAGCGTCTTCTCCGGGAGCACAGATACGCAGTATTTT. V usage is TRBV9 and J usage is TRBJ2-3; D is unclear. This CDR3 is 15 amino acids long. The germline V gene encodes CDR1 SGDLS and CDR2 YYNGEE. V was shortened by 2 bases and J by 0 bases, with 10 bases between the two germline ends. Filled out from reference TRBV9 and TRBJ2-3, the complete variable domain reads DSGVTQTPKHLITATGQRVTLRCSPRSGDLSVYWYQQSLDQGLQFLIQYYNGEERAKGNILERFSAQQFPDLHSELNLSSLELGDSALYFCASSVFSGSTDTQYFGPGTRLTVL.

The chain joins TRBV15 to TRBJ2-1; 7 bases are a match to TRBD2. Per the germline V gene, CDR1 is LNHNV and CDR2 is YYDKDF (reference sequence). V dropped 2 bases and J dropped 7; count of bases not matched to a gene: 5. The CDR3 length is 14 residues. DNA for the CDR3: TGTGCCACCAGCAGACTCCGGGACTATAATGAGCAGTTCTTC. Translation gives CATSRLRDYNEQFF. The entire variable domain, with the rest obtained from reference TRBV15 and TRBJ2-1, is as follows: DAMVIQNPRYQVTQFGKPVTLSCSQTLNHNVMYWYQQKSSQAPKLLFHYYDKDFNNEADTPDNFQSRRPNTSFCFLDIRSPGLGDTAMYLCATSRLRDYNEQFFGPGTRLTVL.

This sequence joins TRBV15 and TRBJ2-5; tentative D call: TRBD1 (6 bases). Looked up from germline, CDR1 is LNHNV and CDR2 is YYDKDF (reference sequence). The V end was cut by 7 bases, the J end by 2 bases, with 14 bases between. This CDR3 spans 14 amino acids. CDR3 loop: CATTGVRGQETQYF. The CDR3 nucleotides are TGTGCCACCACTGGGGTCAGGGGTCAAGAGACCCAGTACTTC.

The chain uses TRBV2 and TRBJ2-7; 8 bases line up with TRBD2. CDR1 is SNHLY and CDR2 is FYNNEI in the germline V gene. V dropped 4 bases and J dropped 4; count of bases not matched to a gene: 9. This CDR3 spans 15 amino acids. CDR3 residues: CASSGPNSGEYEQYV. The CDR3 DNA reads TGTGCCAGCAGTGGGCCGAATAGCGGGGAATACGAGCAGTACGTC.

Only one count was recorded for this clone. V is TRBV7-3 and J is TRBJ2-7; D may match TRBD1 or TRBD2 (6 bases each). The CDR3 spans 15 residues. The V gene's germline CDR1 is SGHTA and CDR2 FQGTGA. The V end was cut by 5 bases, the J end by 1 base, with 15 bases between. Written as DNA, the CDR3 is TGTGCCAGCAGCGAGGTTGTAGGGGGGTCCTACGAGCAGTACTTC. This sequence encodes CASSEVVGGSYEQYF.

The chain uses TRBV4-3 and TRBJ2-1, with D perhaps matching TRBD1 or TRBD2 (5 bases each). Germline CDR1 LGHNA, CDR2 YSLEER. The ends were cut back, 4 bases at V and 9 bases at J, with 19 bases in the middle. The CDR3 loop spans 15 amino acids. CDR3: CASSRDGGLATEQFF. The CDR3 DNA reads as TGCGCCAGCAGCCGGGACGGAGGACTGGCAACTGAGCAGTTCTTC.

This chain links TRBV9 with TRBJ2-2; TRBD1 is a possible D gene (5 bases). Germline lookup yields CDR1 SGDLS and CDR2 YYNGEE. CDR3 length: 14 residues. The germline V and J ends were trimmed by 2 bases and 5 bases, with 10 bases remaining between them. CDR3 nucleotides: TGTGCCAGCAGCGTCCTAGGGGCGACCGGGGAGCTGTTTTTT. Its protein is CASSVLGATGELFF.

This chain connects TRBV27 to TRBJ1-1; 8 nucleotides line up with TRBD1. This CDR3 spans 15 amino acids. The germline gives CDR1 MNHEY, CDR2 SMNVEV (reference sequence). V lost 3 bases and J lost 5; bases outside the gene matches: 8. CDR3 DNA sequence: TGTGCCAGCAGTTTGAATCAGGGGGCCGCAACTGAAGCTTTCTTT. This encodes CASSLNQGAATEAFF.

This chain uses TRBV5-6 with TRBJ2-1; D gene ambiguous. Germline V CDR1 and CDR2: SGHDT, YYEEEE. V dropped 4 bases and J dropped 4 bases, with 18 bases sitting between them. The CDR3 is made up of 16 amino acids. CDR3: CASSQGATGRYNEQFF. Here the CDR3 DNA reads TGTGCCAGCAGCCAAGGAGCGACTGGGCGTTACAATGAGCAGTTCTTC.

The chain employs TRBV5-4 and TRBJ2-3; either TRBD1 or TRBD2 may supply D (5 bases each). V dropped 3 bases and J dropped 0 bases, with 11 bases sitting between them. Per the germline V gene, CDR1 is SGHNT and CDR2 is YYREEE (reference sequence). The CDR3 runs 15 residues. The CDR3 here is CASSSQGGSTDTQYF. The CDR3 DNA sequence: TGTGCCAGCAGCTCCCAGGGCGGGAGCACAGATACGCAGTATTTT.

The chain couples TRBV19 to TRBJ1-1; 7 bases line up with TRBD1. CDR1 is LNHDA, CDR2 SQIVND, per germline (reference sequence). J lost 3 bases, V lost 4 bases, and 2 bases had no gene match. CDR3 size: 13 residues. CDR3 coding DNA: TGTGCCAGTAGTACAGGGGGTTACACTGAAGCTTTCTTT. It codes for CASSTGGYTEAFF. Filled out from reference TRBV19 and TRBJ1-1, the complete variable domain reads DGGITQSPKYLFRKEGQNVTLSCEQNLNHDAMYWYRQDPGQGLRLIYYSQIVNDFQKGDIAEGYSVSREKKESFPLTVTSAQKNPTAFYLCASSTGGYTEAFFGQGTRLTVV.

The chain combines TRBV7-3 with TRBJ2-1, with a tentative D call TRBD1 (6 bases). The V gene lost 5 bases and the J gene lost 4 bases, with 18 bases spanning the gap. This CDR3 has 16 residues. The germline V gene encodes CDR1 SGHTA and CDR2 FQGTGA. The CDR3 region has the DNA TGTGCCAGCAGCCCATTAACGGACAGACGATACAATGAGCAGTTCTTC. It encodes CASSPLTDRRYNEQFF.

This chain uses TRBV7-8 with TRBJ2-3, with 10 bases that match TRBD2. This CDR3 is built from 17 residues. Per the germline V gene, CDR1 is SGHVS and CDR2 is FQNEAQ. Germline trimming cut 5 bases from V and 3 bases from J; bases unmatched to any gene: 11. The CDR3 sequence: CASSTALAGGQTDTQYF. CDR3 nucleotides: TGTGCCAGCAGCACGGCTTTAGCGGGGGGACAGACAGATACGCAGTATTTT.

CDR3 in amino acids: CASKAGQAPSYEQYV. CDR3 in DNA: TGTGCCAGCAAGGCTGGACAGGCCCCCTCCTACGAGCAGTACGTC. The rearrangement joins TRBV28 to TRBJ2-7, with TRBD1 matching over 7 bases. Germline CDR1 reads MDHEN; CDR2 reads SYDVKM. J was trimmed by 0 bases and V by 7 bases; bases with no gene match: 9. CDR3 length: 15 amino acids.

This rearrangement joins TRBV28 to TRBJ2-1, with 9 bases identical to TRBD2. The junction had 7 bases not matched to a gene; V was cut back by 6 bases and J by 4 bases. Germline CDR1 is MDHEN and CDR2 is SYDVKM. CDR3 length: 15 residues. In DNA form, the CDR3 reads TGTGCCAGCAGGAATAGCGGGAGCGGGTACAATGAGCAGTTCTTC. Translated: CASRNSGSGYNEQFF.